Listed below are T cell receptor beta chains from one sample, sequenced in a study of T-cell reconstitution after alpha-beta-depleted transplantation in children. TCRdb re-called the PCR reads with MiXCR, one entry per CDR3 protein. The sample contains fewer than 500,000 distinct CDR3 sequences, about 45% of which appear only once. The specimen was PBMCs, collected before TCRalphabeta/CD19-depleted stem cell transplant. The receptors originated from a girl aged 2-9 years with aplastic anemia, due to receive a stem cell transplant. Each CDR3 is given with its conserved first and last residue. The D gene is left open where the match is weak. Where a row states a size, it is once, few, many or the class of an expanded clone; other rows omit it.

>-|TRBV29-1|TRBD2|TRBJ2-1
CSVELAGGRRLAGKYNEQFF
TGCAGCGTTGAATTGGCAGGGGGCAGGAGACTAGCGGGGAAATACAATGAGCAGTTCTTC
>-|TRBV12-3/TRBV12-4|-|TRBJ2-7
CASSLKAGTYEQYF
TGTGCCAGCAGTTTGAAGGCAGGGACCTACGAGCAGTACTTC
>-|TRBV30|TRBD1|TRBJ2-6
CAWSRDSLRGANVLTF
TGTGCCTGGAGCCGGGACAGCCTCCGGGGGGCCAACGTCCTGACTTTC
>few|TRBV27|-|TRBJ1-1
CASSLTTSTEAFF
TGTGCCAGCAGTCTGACCACGAGCACTGAAGCTTTCTTT
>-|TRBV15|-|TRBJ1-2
CATSRDSNEDGYTF
TGTGCCACCAGCAGAGATAGTAACGAGGATGGCTACACCTTC
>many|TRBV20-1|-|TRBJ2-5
CSARPPLVRGDEETQYF
TGCAGTGCTAGACCCCCCCTTGTCCGGGGAGACGAGGAGACCCAGTACTTC
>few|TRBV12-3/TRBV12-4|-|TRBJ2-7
CASSRLNEQYF
TGTGCCAGCAGCCGCCTCAACGAGCAGTACTTC
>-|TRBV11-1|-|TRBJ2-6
CASSPGLNQYSGANVLTF
TGTGCCAGCAGCCCGGGACTTAATCAATACTCTGGGGCCAACGTCCTGACTTTC
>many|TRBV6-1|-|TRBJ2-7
CASRFGGWTYEQYF
TGTGCCAGCAGGTTCGGCGGATGGACCTACGAGCAGTACTTC
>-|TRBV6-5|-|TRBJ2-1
CASSSQPSGGHNEQFF
TGTGCCAGCAGTTCCCAACCCTCCGGAGGCCACAATGAGCAGTTCTTC
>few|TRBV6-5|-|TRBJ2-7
CARPGYEQYF
TGTGCCAGACCGGGGTACGAGCAGTACTTC
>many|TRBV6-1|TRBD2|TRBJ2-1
CASSSGRGRNNEQFF
TGTGCCAGCAGCTCTGGGCGGGGGAGAAACAATGAGCAGTTCTTC
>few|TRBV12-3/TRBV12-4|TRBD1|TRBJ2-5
CASSRDRGEYETQYF
TGTGCCAGCAGCCGGGACAGGGGGGAATACGAGACCCAGTACTTC
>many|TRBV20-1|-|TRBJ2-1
CSASRRGTEQFF
TGCAGTGCTAGCCGGCGGGGGACAGAGCAGTTCTTC
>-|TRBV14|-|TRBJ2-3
CASSQDTGLWGGPATDTQYF
TGTGCCAGCAGCCAAGATACGGGTCTGTGGGGTGGGCCAGCCACAGATACGCAGTATTTT
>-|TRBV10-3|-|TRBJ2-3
CAISGTTSDTQYF
TGTGCCATCAGTGGGACTACATCAGATACGCAGTATTTT
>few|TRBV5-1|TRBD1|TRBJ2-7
CASSLPGTGLYEQYF
TGCGCCAGCAGTTTACCCGGGACAGGGCTTTACGAGCAGTACTTC
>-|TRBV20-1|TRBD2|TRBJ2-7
CSALSTSGGTYEQYF
TGCAGTGCTTTATCGACTAGCGGGGGGACCTACGAGCAGTACTTC
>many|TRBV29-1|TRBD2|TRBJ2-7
CSVELSGRSTYEQYF
TGCAGCGTTGAACTAAGCGGGAGGTCAACCTACGAGCAGTACTTC
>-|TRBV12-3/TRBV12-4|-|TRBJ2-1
CASREAGVVYNEQFF
TGTGCCAGCAGGGAAGCGGGCGTGGTCTACAATGAGCAGTTCTTC
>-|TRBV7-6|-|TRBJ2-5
CASSFRREPQETQYF
TGTGCCAGCAGCTTCCGCCGGGAGCCCCAAGAGACCCAGTACTTC
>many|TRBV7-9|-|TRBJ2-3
CASSLGGMSTDTQYF
TGTGCCAGCAGCTTAGGAGGGATGAGCACAGATACGCAGTATTTT
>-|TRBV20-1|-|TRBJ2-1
CSGVWYNEQFF
TGCAGCGGGGTTTGGTACAATGAGCAGTTCTTC
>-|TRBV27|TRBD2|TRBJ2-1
CASSYSGLAVYNEQFF
TGTGCCAGCAGTTACTCGGGACTAGCGGTTTACAATGAGCAGTTCTTC
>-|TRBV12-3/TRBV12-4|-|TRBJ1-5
CASRPKGTNQPQHF
TGTGCCAGCAGGCCTAAGGGAACCAATCAGCCCCAGCATTTT
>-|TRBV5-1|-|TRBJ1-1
CASSFTRVGTEAFF
TGCGCCAGCAGCTTCACTCGTGTGGGCACTGAAGCTTTCTTT
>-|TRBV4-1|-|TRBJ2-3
CASSHEESLADTQYF
TGCGCCAGCAGCCACGAGGAAAGTTTGGCAGATACGCAGTATTTT
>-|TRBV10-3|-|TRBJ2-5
CAISERTPETQYF
TGTGCCATCAGTGAGCGGACACCCGAGACCCAGTACTTC
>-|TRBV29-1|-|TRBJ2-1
CSVEDSGLPYNEQFF
TGCAGCGTTGAAGACTCGGGACTTCCCTACAATGAGCAGTTCTTC
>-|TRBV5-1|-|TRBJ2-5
CASTPAQRETQYF
TGCGCCAGCACCCCAGCGCAGAGGGAGACCCAGTACTTC
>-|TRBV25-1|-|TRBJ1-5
CASTQGLNQPQHF
TGTGCCAGCACTCAGGGTCTCAATCAGCCCCAGCATTTT
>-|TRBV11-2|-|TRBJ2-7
CASSSASAKQYF
TGTGCCAGCAGCTCCGCGAGTGCGAAGCAGTACTTC
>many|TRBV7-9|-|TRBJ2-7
CASSLGGGLSSYEQYF
TGTGCCAGCAGCTTAGGTGGCGGGTTGAGCTCCTACGAGCAGTACTTC
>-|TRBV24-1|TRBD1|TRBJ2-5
CATSAGTVGETQYF
TGTGCCACCAGTGCAGGGACAGTCGGAGAGACCCAGTACTTC
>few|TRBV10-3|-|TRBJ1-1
CAISVGALTEAFF
TGTGCCATCAGTGTTGGGGCATTGACTGAAGCTTTCTTT
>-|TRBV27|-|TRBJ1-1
CASSPLKSTEAFF
TGTGCCAGCAGCCCCCTGAAGTCCACTGAAGCTTTCTTT
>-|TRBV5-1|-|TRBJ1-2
CASSRASPDGYTF
TGCGCCAGCTCTAGGGCAAGCCCTGATGGCTACACCTTC
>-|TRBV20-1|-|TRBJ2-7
CSAQARQDSPSYEQYF
TGCAGTGCCCAGGCTCGACAGGACAGCCCTTCCTACGAGCAGTACTTC
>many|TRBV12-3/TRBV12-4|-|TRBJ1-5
CASSLLGGSQPQHF
TGTGCCAGCAGTTTATTAGGGGGGTCTCAGCCCCAGCATTTT
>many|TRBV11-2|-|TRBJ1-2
CASSLISGVMAGYTF
TGTGCCAGCAGCTTAATTAGTGGGGTGATGGCTGGCTACACCTTC
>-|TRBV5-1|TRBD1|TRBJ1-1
CASSWGQGSEAFF
TGCGCCAGCAGCTGGGGACAGGGGAGTGAAGCTTTCTTT
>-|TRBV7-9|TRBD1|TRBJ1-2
CASSSFGTGVNYGYTF
TGTGCCAGCAGCTCCTTCGGGACAGGGGTGAACTATGGCTACACCTTC
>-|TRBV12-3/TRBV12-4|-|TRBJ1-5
CASSLLWDSGNQPQHF
TGTGCCAGCAGTTTACTATGGGATTCGGGCAATCAGCCCCAGCATTTT
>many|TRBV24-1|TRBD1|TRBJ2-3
CATSDTGQGVTDTQYF
TGTGCCACCAGTGATACTGGACAGGGCGTCACAGATACGCAGTATTTT
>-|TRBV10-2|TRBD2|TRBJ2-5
CASRSGTSGRETQYF
TGCGCCAGCAGATCCGGGACTAGCGGGAGAGAGACCCAGTACTTC
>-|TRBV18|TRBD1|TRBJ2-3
CASFDRGTDTQYF
TGTGCCAGCTTCGACAGGGGGACAGATACGCAGTATTTT
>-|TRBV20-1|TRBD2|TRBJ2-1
CSARVTSGVNNEQFF
TGCAGTGCTAGGGTTACTAGCGGGGTGAACAATGAGCAGTTCTTC
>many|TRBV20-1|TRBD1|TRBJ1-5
CSADGQGEGYSNQPQHF
TGCAGTGCTGACGGACAGGGTGAGGGATATAGCAATCAGCCCCAGCATTTT
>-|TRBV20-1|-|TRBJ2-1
CSARHLREAYNEQFF
TGCAGTGCTAGACATTTACGGGAAGCCTACAATGAGCAGTTCTTC
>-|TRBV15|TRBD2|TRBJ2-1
CATSVGLAGYNEQFF
TGTGCCACCAGCGTAGGTCTAGCGGGGTACAATGAGCAGTTCTTC
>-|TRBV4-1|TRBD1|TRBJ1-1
CASSQGGHTGDTEAFF
TGCGCCAGCAGCCAAGGGGGACACACAGGGGACACTGAAGCTTTCTTT
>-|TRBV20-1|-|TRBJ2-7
CSAGPGHSRYEQYF
TGCAGTGCTGGCCCGGGACACTCACGCTACGAGCAGTACTTC
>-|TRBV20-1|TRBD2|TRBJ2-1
CSAEGLRDYNEQFF
TGCAGTGCGGAGGGACTACGGGACTACAATGAGCAGTTCTTC
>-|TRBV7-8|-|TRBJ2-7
CASSFGLAGLEQYF
TGTGCCAGCAGCTTTGGGCTAGCCGGGCTCGAGCAGTACTTC
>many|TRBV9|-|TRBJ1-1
CASSVVTGNTEAFF
TGTGCCAGCAGCGTAGTGACGGGGAACACTGAAGCTTTCTTT